This passage covers 4 T cell receptor beta chains from one sample sequenced in a study of blood T cell repertoires in COVID-19. Method: immunoSEQ multiplex PCR; TCRdb's copy keeps in-frame clones and lacks some. The top ten hold around 1.5% of the sample, which has 300,000 or so clones, roughly 83% seen once. Specimen: peripheral blood. Source of these receptors: a woman aged 45-60 years with acute or convalescent COVID-19.

Many counts were recorded for this clone. The chain employs TRBV28 and TRBJ2-1, with TRBD2 matching 7 bases. Germline lookup yields CDR1 MDHEN and CDR2 SYDVKM. The CDR3 spans 16 residues. The trim removed 6 bases at V and 4 bases at J, leaving 12 bases unmatched. CDR3 in amino acids: CASRDLGGSEYNEQFF. For the CDR3, the DNA is TGTGCCAGCAGAGACCTCGGCGGGAGTGAGTACAATGAGCAGTTCTTC. The full variable domain, in which reference TRBV28 and TRBJ2-1 provide the parts outside the CDR3, is DVKVTQSSRYLVKRTGEKVFLECVQDMDHENMFWYRQDPGLGLRLIYFSYDVKMKEKGDIPEGYSVSREKKERFSLILESASTNQTSMYLCASRDLGGSEYNEQFFGPGTRLTVL.

The rearrangement uses TRBV28 and TRBJ2-2; 8 bases match TRBD2. The CDR3 spans 17 residues. Germline V gene sequence: CDR1 MDHEN, CDR2 SYDVKM. With V trimmed by 6 bases and J by 4 bases, 13 bases remained unmatched. The CDR3 region is CASREAGAAYITGELFF. CDR3 coding DNA: TGTGCCAGCAGAGAAGCGGGAGCCGCCTACATCACCGGGGAGCTGTTTTTT.

The chain employs TRBV5-1 and TRBJ1-1; D ambiguous. The CDR3 extends over 11 amino acids. Germline V gene data show CDR1 as SGHRS and CDR2 as YFSETQ. V lost 0 bases and J lost 11, with 8 bases in between. CDR3 in amino acids: CASSLGGLAFF. The CDR3 bases are TGCGCCAGCAGCTTGGGAGGTCTGGCTTTCTTT.

The chain links TRBV11-2 to TRBJ1-1; D is possibly TRBD1 (6 bases). This CDR3 contains 13 residues. The germline V gene encodes CDR1 SGHAT and CDR2 FQNNGV. V lost 2 bases and J 5 bases, leaving 9 bases between the germline ends. The CDR3 coding sequence is TGTGCCAGCAGCTTATGGACAGAGACTGAAGCTTTCTTT. It yields the protein CASSLWTETEAFF.